Shown below are 6 T cell receptor beta chains from a single sample sequenced in a study of blood T cell repertoires in COVID-19. Some clones are missing from TCRdb's copy, which holds only in-frame ones; the method was immunoSEQ multiplex PCR. The sample lists about 200,000 clones, around 82% occurring once. Sequencing was done on a sample of peripheral blood. The receptor set was obtained from a woman between 65 and 79 years old with acute or convalescent COVID-19.

This clone was counted a single time. V is TRBV19 and J is TRBJ1-5; D is possibly TRBD1 (6 bases). The CDR3 extends over 16 amino acids. Germline V lookup: CDR1 LNHDA, CDR2 SQIVND (reference sequence). V gave up 3 bases and J gave up 2 bases, with 14 bases separating them. The CDR3 loop reads CASSMGRGSGNQPQHF. The CDR3, as DNA: TGTGCCAGTAGTATGGGCAGGGGTTCTGGCAATCAGCCCCAGCATTTT.

In its sample, this clone was seen once. Other DNA sequences in this specimen translate into the identical CDR3. CDR3 amino acids: CSARGAGGYTF. The CDR3 DNA is TGCAGTGCTAGAGGGGCGGGTGGCTACACCTTC. The chain joins TRBV20-1 to TRBJ1-2, with D hard to call. The CDR3 covers 11 residues. CDR1 is DFQATT, CDR2 SNEGSKA, per germline (reference sequence). V dropped 1 base and J dropped 7 bases, with 7 bases sitting between them.

V and J are TRBV3-1 (or the pseudogene TRBV3-2) and TRBJ1-1; TRBD1 is a possible D gene (5 bases). V was shortened by 2 bases and J by 8 bases, with 18 bases between the two germline ends. Germline V gene sequence: CDR1 LGHDT, CDR2 YNNKEL (reference sequence). CDR3 size: 15 residues. CDR3 loop: CASSQLGGGAGEAFF. The CDR3 bases are TGTGCCAGCAGCCAACTTGGGGGGGGAGCGGGGGAAGCTTTCTTT.

CDR3 nucleotides: TGCGCCAGCAGCATGGGGGCGCAGAGCTCCTACAATGAGCAGTTCTTC. Protein: CASSMGAQSSYNEQFF. The chain joins TRBV5-1 to TRBJ2-1, with D possibly TRBD1 on 6 matching bases. The V and J ends lost 4 bases and 0 bases respectively, with 14 bases between them. Germline lookup yields CDR1 SGHRS and CDR2 YFSETQ. The CDR3 extends over 16 amino acids.

The chain is built from TRBV6-6 and TRBJ2-6, with D possibly being TRBD1 (5 bases). The length of the CDR3 is 16 residues. Germline V lookup: CDR1 MNHNY, CDR2 SVGAGI (reference sequence). Trimming took off 2 bases at V and 3 bases at J, with 11 bases between the two ends. The CDR3 spells CASSYGRGGGANVLTF. The DNA of the CDR3 is TGTGCCAGCAGTTACGGTAGGGGTGGTGGGGCCAACGTCCTGACTTTC.

V gene TRBV11-1 combines with J gene TRBJ2-7; 11 nucleotides align to TRBD2. This CDR3 has 15 residues. Germline V gives CDR1 SGHAT, CDR2 FQDESV (reference sequence). The trim removed 3 bases at V and 7 bases at J, leaving 8 bases unmatched. Here the CDR3 reads CASSFGTSGSWEQYF. The DNA for the CDR3 is TGTGCCAGCAGCTTTGGGACTAGCGGAAGTTGGGAGCAGTACTTC.